A selection of T cell receptor beta chains follows, all from one sample in a study of beta chain features in type 1 diabetes. The protocol was immunoSEQ multiplex PCR, while the TCRdb copy is restricted to in-frame clones and leaves out a portion. In the table there are about half a million clones, roughly 31% of which are singletons. Input material: naive CD4+ T cells from blood. These receptors originate from a man between 18 and 29 years old in good health. The CDR3 runs from the conserved cysteine through the conserved F or W. Fields, in order: D gene, clone size, V gene, J gene, CDR3 DNA, CDR3 protein. D genes are given only for firm matches. For some rows the clone size is stated as once, few or many, or as a class when expanded; others skip it.

D gene: -; clone size: few; V gene: TRBV7-2; J gene: TRBJ2-7; CDR3 DNA: TGTGCCAGCAGCTTCCCAGGGGCCGAGCAGTACTTC; CDR3 protein: CASSFPGAEQYF
D gene: -; clone size: -; V gene: TRBV14; J gene: TRBJ2-3; CDR3 DNA: TGTGCCAGCAGCCTACTAGCCAATGTAGGCACAGATACGCAGTATTTT; CDR3 protein: CASSLLANVGTDTQYF
D gene: -; clone size: -; V gene: TRBV30; J gene: TRBJ2-5; CDR3 DNA: TGTGCCTGGAAAATCACTAGCCGGGAGACCCAGTACTTC; CDR3 protein: CAWKITSRETQYF
D gene: -; clone size: few; V gene: TRBV19; J gene: TRBJ2-2; CDR3 DNA: TGTGCCAGCGGGGTAGAAACCGGGGAGCTGTTTTTT; CDR3 protein: CASGVETGELFF
D gene: -; clone size: -; V gene: TRBV2; J gene: TRBJ2-7; CDR3 DNA: TGTGCCAGCAGTCTTGGCAGCTCCTACGAGCAGTACTTC; CDR3 protein: CASSLGSSYEQYF
D gene: TRBD2; clone size: few; V gene: TRBV28; J gene: TRBJ2-2; CDR3 DNA: TGTGCCAGCTCCTCAGCGGGAGCGAACACCGGGGAGCTGTTTTTT; CDR3 protein: CASSSAGANTGELFF
D gene: -; clone size: -; V gene: TRBV30; J gene: TRBJ1-5; CDR3 DNA: TGTGCCTGGAACAGGGAGGATCAGCCCCAGCATTTT; CDR3 protein: CAWNREDQPQHF
D gene: -; clone size: -; V gene: TRBV7-9; J gene: TRBJ2-5; CDR3 DNA: TGTGCCAGCAGCTTAGCGGGGTTGGAGACCCAGTACTTC; CDR3 protein: CASSLAGLETQYF
D gene: TRBD2; clone size: few; V gene: TRBV11-2; J gene: TRBJ2-1; CDR3 DNA: TGTGCCAGCAGCTCCGGACTAGCGGGGTACAATGAGCAGTTCTTC; CDR3 protein: CASSSGLAGYNEQFF
D gene: -; clone size: -; V gene: TRBV11-2; J gene: TRBJ1-2; CDR3 DNA: TGTGCCAGCAGCTTCCGAACCCAAGGTGGTGGCTACACCTTC; CDR3 protein: CASSFRTQGGGYTF
D gene: -; clone size: -; V gene: TRBV20-1; J gene: TRBJ2-7; CDR3 DNA: TGCAGTGCTAGGGGAATTTACGAGCAGTACTTC; CDR3 protein: CSARGIYEQYF
D gene: TRBD2; clone size: -; V gene: TRBV9; J gene: TRBJ2-3; CDR3 DNA: TGTGCCAGCAGCCTAGACGGACTAGCGGGAGAGGATACGCAGTATTTT; CDR3 protein: CASSLDGLAGEDTQYF
D gene: TRBD2; clone size: -; V gene: TRBV28; J gene: TRBJ2-1; CDR3 DNA: TGTGCCAGCAGTCTCTACTCGAGGGTAGCGGGAGCCCCGGGGTTCTTC; CDR3 protein: CASSLYSRVAGAPGFF
D gene: -; clone size: few; V gene: TRBV30; J gene: TRBJ2-1; CDR3 DNA: TGTGCCTGGAGTGTAATCCTTGGCGGGGACCTACTTTACAATGAGCAGTTCTTC; CDR3 protein: CAWSVILGGDLLYNEQFF
D gene: TRBD1; clone size: -; V gene: TRBV9; J gene: TRBJ1-2; CDR3 DNA: TGTGCCAGCAGCGCAACAGGGGGAGATGGCTACACCTTC; CDR3 protein: CASSATGGDGYTF
D gene: -; clone size: -; V gene: TRBV14; J gene: TRBJ2-7; CDR3 DNA: TGTGCCAGCAGCCAAGATTGGGCAGGCGAGCAGTACTTC; CDR3 protein: CASSQDWAGEQYF